The rows below give T cell receptor beta chains drawn from one sample of a study of cytomegalovirus exposure and HLA in healthy donors. TCRdb keeps only in-frame clones here, not all; method: immunoSEQ multiplex PCR. The sample carries just over 80,000 clones, under 80% recorded once. The sequenced sample was PBMCs. The source is a man between 18 and 29 years old in good health and CMV-seropositive. Each CDR3 is given with its conserved first and last residue. The order of the fields is D gene, clone size, V gene, J gene, CDR3 protein, CDR3 DNA. The D gene is left open where the match is weak. Rows give clone size only sometimes, using once, few, many, or a class for an expanded clone.

D gene: -; clone size: few; V gene: TRBV10-3; J gene: TRBJ1-1; CDR3 protein: CAISPGGERDTEAFF; CDR3 DNA: TGTGCCATCAGTCCAGGCGGGGAACGGGACACTGAAGCTTTCTTT
D gene: -; clone size: -; V gene: TRBV7-8; J gene: TRBJ1-3; CDR3 protein: CASSSRLGGGVVSGNTIYF; CDR3 DNA: TGTGCCAGCAGCTCAAGACTAGGCGGGGGGGTTGTCTCTGGAAACACCATATATTTT
D gene: -; clone size: -; V gene: TRBV29-1; J gene: TRBJ2-3; CDR3 protein: CSVALPADTQYF; CDR3 DNA: TGCAGCGTTGCACTCCCGGCAGATACGCAGTATTTT
D gene: -; clone size: -; V gene: TRBV10-3; J gene: TRBJ1-5; CDR3 protein: CAVSDSGNQPQHF; CDR3 DNA: TGTGCCGTTAGTGACAGCGGCAATCAGCCCCAGCATTTT
D gene: -; clone size: -; V gene: TRBV28; J gene: TRBJ1-1; CDR3 protein: CASSFRWGVEAFF; CDR3 DNA: TGTGCCAGCAGTTTCCGGTGGGGGGTTGAAGCTTTCTTT
D gene: -; clone size: -; V gene: TRBV13; J gene: TRBJ2-2; CDR3 protein: CASSLSITGELFF; CDR3 DNA: TGTGCCAGCAGCTTATCCATCACCGGGGAGCTGTTTTTT
D gene: -; clone size: -; V gene: TRBV27; J gene: TRBJ2-1; CDR3 protein: CASSDLAQNEQFF; CDR3 DNA: TGTGCCAGCAGCGACCTAGCGCAGAATGAGCAGTTCTTC
D gene: TRBD2; clone size: -; V gene: TRBV19; J gene: TRBJ2-7; CDR3 protein: CASSIATSGSYEQYF; CDR3 DNA: TGTGCCAGTAGTATAGCGACTAGCGGGAGTTACGAGCAGTACTTC
D gene: -; clone size: -; V gene: TRBV20-1; J gene: TRBJ1-4; CDR3 protein: CSAGEEKLFF; CDR3 DNA: TGCAGTGCGGGCGAGGAAAAACTGTTTTTT
D gene: TRBD2; clone size: -; V gene: TRBV4-1; J gene: TRBJ2-3; CDR3 protein: CASSPTTSGTDTQYF; CDR3 DNA: TGCGCCAGCAGCCCGACCACTAGCGGCACAGATACGCAGTATTTT
D gene: TRBD1; clone size: -; V gene: TRBV5-4; J gene: TRBJ1-1; CDR3 protein: CASSSRQGSNTEAFF; CDR3 DNA: TGTGCCAGCAGCTCCCGACAGGGGTCAAACACTGAAGCTTTCTTT
D gene: TRBD1; clone size: -; V gene: TRBV5-1; J gene: TRBJ1-3; CDR3 protein: CASWDSSGNTIYF; CDR3 DNA: TGCGCCAGCTGGGACAGCTCTGGAAACACCATATATTTT
D gene: -; clone size: -; V gene: TRBV4-2; J gene: TRBJ1-4; CDR3 protein: CASSPRAGNREKLFF; CDR3 DNA: TGTGCCAGCAGCCCAAGGGCGGGAAATAGGGAAAAACTGTTTTTT
D gene: TRBD2; clone size: once; V gene: TRBV6-5; J gene: TRBJ2-7; CDR3 protein: CASGTRLAGNYEQYF; CDR3 DNA: TGTGCCAGCGGGACTCGACTAGCGGGTAACTACGAGCAGTACTTC
D gene: TRBD2; clone size: -; V gene: TRBV10-3; J gene: TRBJ2-1; CDR3 protein: CAISEPSGRAGGSYNEQFF; CDR3 DNA: TGTGCCATCAGTGAGCCTAGCGGGAGGGCCGGTGGGTCCTACAATGAGCAGTTCTTC
D gene: TRBD2; clone size: -; V gene: TRBV10-3; J gene: TRBJ2-3; CDR3 protein: CAISGTSGRSTDTQYF; CDR3 DNA: TGTGCCATCAGCGGGACTAGCGGGAGGTCCACAGATACGCAGTATTTT
D gene: -; clone size: -; V gene: TRBV7-9; J gene: TRBJ1-3; CDR3 protein: CASSSAGSGNTIYF; CDR3 DNA: TGTGCCAGCAGCTCAGCCGGCTCTGGAAACACCATATATTTT
D gene: TRBD1; clone size: -; V gene: TRBV10-1; J gene: TRBJ2-5; CDR3 protein: CASSKDRVGETQYF; CDR3 DNA: TGCGCCAGCAGTAAGGACAGGGTGGGAGAGACCCAGTACTTC
D gene: -; clone size: -; V gene: TRBV4-2; J gene: TRBJ2-7; CDR3 protein: CASSLNIGAPEQYF; CDR3 DNA: TGTGCCAGCAGCCTAAACATTGGGGCCCCTGAGCAGTACTTC
D gene: -; clone size: few; V gene: TRBV5-4; J gene: TRBJ1-4; CDR3 protein: CASSPRIRGEKLFF; CDR3 DNA: TGTGCCAGCAGCCCCCGAATTCGAGGTGAAAAACTGTTTTTT
D gene: -; clone size: -; V gene: TRBV6-5; J gene: TRBJ2-6; CDR3 protein: CASSYTSGANVLTF; CDR3 DNA: TGTGCCAGCAGTTACACATCTGGGGCCAACGTCCTGACTTTC
D gene: -; clone size: -; V gene: TRBV5-4; J gene: TRBJ2-4; CDR3 protein: CASSGVAENIQYF; CDR3 DNA: TGTGCCAGCAGTGGGGTAGCGGAAAACATTCAGTACTTC
D gene: -; clone size: -; V gene: TRBV4-1; J gene: TRBJ2-3; CDR3 protein: CASSRGTDTQYF; CDR3 DNA: TGCGCCAGCAGCCGCGGCACAGATACGCAGTATTTT
D gene: TRBD1; clone size: -; V gene: TRBV15; J gene: TRBJ2-3; CDR3 protein: CATSRQDRTTDTQYF; CDR3 DNA: TGTGCCACCAGCAGACAGGACAGGACCACAGATACGCAGTATTTT
D gene: -; clone size: -; V gene: TRBV7-3; J gene: TRBJ2-7; CDR3 protein: CASSLTGDSYEQYF; CDR3 DNA: TGTGCCAGCAGCTTAACAGGGGACTCCTACGAGCAGTACTTC
D gene: TRBD2; clone size: -; V gene: TRBV10-1; J gene: TRBJ2-7; CDR3 protein: CASSPGLAGGTYEQYF; CDR3 DNA: TGCGCCAGCAGTCCGGGACTAGCGGGGGGCACCTACGAGCAGTACTTC
D gene: -; clone size: -; V gene: TRBV7-9; J gene: TRBJ1-1; CDR3 protein: CASSGDIFQAFF; CDR3 DNA: TGTGCCAGCAGCGGGGACATTTTTCAAGCTTTCTTT
D gene: TRBD1; clone size: -; V gene: TRBV9; J gene: TRBJ2-5; CDR3 protein: CASSVSQGAQETQYF; CDR3 DNA: TGTGCCAGCAGCGTAAGCCAGGGGGCCCAAGAGACCCAGTACTTC
D gene: TRBD2; clone size: -; V gene: TRBV9; J gene: TRBJ2-7; CDR3 protein: CASSELAGTYEQYF; CDR3 DNA: TGTGCCAGCAGCGAGCTAGCGGGGACCTACGAGCAGTACTTC
D gene: TRBD1; clone size: -; V gene: TRBV5-1; J gene: TRBJ1-1; CDR3 protein: CASSLQNRGGTEAFF; CDR3 DNA: TGCGCCAGCAGCCTACAGAACAGGGGTGGTACTGAAGCTTTCTTT
D gene: -; clone size: -; V gene: TRBV29-1; J gene: TRBJ1-2; CDR3 protein: CSVRGGPPGYTF; CDR3 DNA: TGCAGCGTTCGGGGAGGCCCACCTGGCTACACCTTC
D gene: TRBD2; clone size: -; V gene: TRBV27; J gene: TRBJ2-2; CDR3 protein: CASSHTPQVLSGSLAGELFF; CDR3 DNA: TGTGCCAGCAGTCATACTCCACAGGTCCTTAGCGGGAGTCTTGCCGGGGAGCTGTTTTTT
D gene: TRBD1; clone size: -; V gene: TRBV15; J gene: TRBJ1-1; CDR3 protein: CATSSWTGGNTEAFF; CDR3 DNA: TGTGCCACCAGCAGTTGGACAGGGGGAAACACTGAAGCTTTCTTT
D gene: TRBD2; clone size: -; V gene: TRBV7-3; J gene: TRBJ2-1; CDR3 protein: CASSLKPLGELAGGYNEQFF; CDR3 DNA: TGTGCCAGCAGCTTAAAACCCCTCGGGGAGCTAGCGGGAGGGTATAATGAGCAGTTCTTC
D gene: -; clone size: -; V gene: TRBV6-5; J gene: TRBJ1-1; CDR3 protein: CASSWGTGTEAFF; CDR3 DNA: TGTGCCAGCAGTTGGGGAACAGGGACTGAAGCTTTCTTT
D gene: TRBD2; clone size: -; V gene: TRBV7-6; J gene: TRBJ2-7; CDR3 protein: CASSLASGSSYEQYF; CDR3 DNA: TGTGCCAGCAGCTTAGCCAGCGGGAGCTCCTACGAGCAGTACTTC
D gene: TRBD2; clone size: -; V gene: TRBV7-9; J gene: TRBJ2-5; CDR3 protein: CASSPWTSGRSLLQETQYF; CDR3 DNA: TGTGCCAGCAGCCCCTGGACTAGCGGGAGGTCGCTACTTCAAGAGACCCAGTACTTC
D gene: -; clone size: -; V gene: TRBV5-1; J gene: TRBJ1-5; CDR3 protein: CASSPGDSNQPQHF; CDR3 DNA: TGCGCCAGCAGCCCGGGGGATAGCAATCAGCCCCAGCATTTT
D gene: TRBD1; clone size: -; V gene: TRBV6-1; J gene: TRBJ1-6; CDR3 protein: CASLRQGSSPLHF; CDR3 DNA: TGTGCCAGCTTGCGACAGGGGAGTTCACCCCTCCACTTT
D gene: -; clone size: -; V gene: TRBV5-1; J gene: TRBJ2-1; CDR3 protein: CASSLFDAGEQFF; CDR3 DNA: TGCGCCAGCAGCTTGTTCGATGCCGGGGAGCAGTTCTTC
D gene: TRBD2; clone size: once; V gene: TRBV10-2; J gene: TRBJ2-1; CDR3 protein: CASSDLLFSGRNEQFF; CDR3 DNA: TGCGCCAGCAGTGACCTTTTGTTTAGCGGGAGAAATGAGCAGTTCTTC
D gene: TRBD1; clone size: -; V gene: TRBV4-1; J gene: TRBJ1-5; CDR3 protein: CASSPRPAIRDRGPQGNQPQHF; CDR3 DNA: TGCGCCAGCAGCCCCCGCCCGGCCATCCGGGACAGGGGGCCTCAGGGCAATCAGCCCCAGCATTTT
D gene: -; clone size: many; V gene: TRBV28; J gene: TRBJ1-5; CDR3 protein: CASSNSYNQPQHF; CDR3 DNA: TGTGCCAGCAGTAACAGCTACAATCAGCCCCAGCATTTT
D gene: TRBD2; clone size: once; V gene: TRBV2; J gene: TRBJ2-5; CDR3 protein: CASSDPVDQREPSYYQETQYF; CDR3 DNA: TGTGCCAGCAGTGACCCGGTCGATCAGCGGGAGCCCTCATACTACCAAGAGACCCAGTACTTC
D gene: TRBD2; clone size: -; V gene: TRBV2; J gene: TRBJ2-3; CDR3 protein: CASGGDGPPPYF; CDR3 DNA: TGTGCCAGCGGGGGGGACGGCCCTCCTCCGTATTTT
D gene: -; clone size: -; V gene: TRBV6-5; J gene: TRBJ1-2; CDR3 protein: CASSYLDRPGDGYTF; CDR3 DNA: TGTGCCAGCAGTTACCTCGACCGGCCAGGGGATGGCTACACCTTC
D gene: TRBD2; clone size: few; V gene: TRBV11-3; J gene: TRBJ2-1; CDR3 protein: CASSLGASGSRNEQFF; CDR3 DNA: TGTGCCAGCAGCTTAGGGGCTAGCGGGAGTCGGAATGAGCAGTTCTTC
D gene: TRBD1; clone size: -; V gene: TRBV9; J gene: TRBJ2-7; CDR3 protein: CASSVGQGGVYEQYF; CDR3 DNA: TGTGCCAGCAGCGTGGGACAGGGGGGAGTCTACGAGCAGTACTTC
D gene: TRBD2; clone size: -; V gene: TRBV9; J gene: TRBJ2-7; CDR3 protein: CASSVGASGRIAYEQYF; CDR3 DNA: TGTGCCAGCAGCGTAGGGGCTAGCGGGAGGATAGCCTACGAGCAGTACTTC
D gene: -; clone size: -; V gene: TRBV5-1; J gene: TRBJ1-5; CDR3 protein: CASSDKGGGQPQHF; CDR3 DNA: TGCGCCAGCAGCGACAAAGGAGGTGGTCAGCCCCAGCATTTT
D gene: -; clone size: -; V gene: TRBV5-1; J gene: TRBJ1-1; CDR3 protein: CASLSTVGDTEAFF; CDR3 DNA: TGCGCCTCGTTGTCCACAGTGGGTGACACTGAAGCTTTCTTT
D gene: TRBD2; clone size: -; V gene: TRBV10-2; J gene: TRBJ2-7; CDR3 protein: CASSHLSLAGVHEQYF; CDR3 DNA: TGCGCCAGCAGCCACCTCTCTCTAGCGGGAGTCCACGAGCAGTACTTC
D gene: TRBD1; clone size: -; V gene: TRBV19; J gene: TRBJ1-5; CDR3 protein: CAGGDRRNQPQHF; CDR3 DNA: TGTGCCGGAGGGGACAGGCGCAATCAGCCCCAGCATTTT
D gene: -; clone size: -; V gene: TRBV28; J gene: TRBJ2-4; CDR3 protein: CASSLGGTTKNIQYF; CDR3 DNA: TGTGCCAGCAGTTTAGGGGGGACGACCAAAAACATTCAGTACTTC
D gene: -; clone size: -; V gene: TRBV29-1; J gene: TRBJ2-3; CDR3 protein: CSVVGRTAVTPTSTDTQYF; CDR3 DNA: TGCAGCGTTGTAGGTCGGACAGCCGTAACACCTACCAGCACAGATACGCAGTATTTT
D gene: -; clone size: -; V gene: TRBV5-6; J gene: TRBJ2-3; CDR3 protein: CASSPTGTDTQYF; CDR3 DNA: TGTGCCAGCAGCCCTACAGGCACAGATACGCAGTATTTT
D gene: TRBD2; clone size: -; V gene: TRBV4-2; J gene: TRBJ2-3; CDR3 protein: CASRESGLAGSDTQYF; CDR3 DNA: TGTGCCAGCAGGGAAAGCGGACTAGCGGGATCAGATACGCAGTATTTT
D gene: -; clone size: -; V gene: TRBV11-2; J gene: TRBJ1-2; CDR3 protein: CASSLGRRGYGYTF; CDR3 DNA: TGTGCCAGCAGCTTGGGGAGGAGGGGCTATGGCTACACCTTC
D gene: -; clone size: -; V gene: TRBV29-1; J gene: TRBJ1-5; CDR3 protein: CSVGGVDQPQHF; CDR3 DNA: TGCAGCGTTGGGGGGGTTGATCAGCCCCAGCATTTT
D gene: TRBD2; clone size: -; V gene: TRBV4-1; J gene: TRBJ2-3; CDR3 protein: CASSVRLAGFSDTQYF; CDR3 DNA: TGCGCCAGCAGCGTCAGACTAGCGGGATTTTCAGATACGCAGTATTTT